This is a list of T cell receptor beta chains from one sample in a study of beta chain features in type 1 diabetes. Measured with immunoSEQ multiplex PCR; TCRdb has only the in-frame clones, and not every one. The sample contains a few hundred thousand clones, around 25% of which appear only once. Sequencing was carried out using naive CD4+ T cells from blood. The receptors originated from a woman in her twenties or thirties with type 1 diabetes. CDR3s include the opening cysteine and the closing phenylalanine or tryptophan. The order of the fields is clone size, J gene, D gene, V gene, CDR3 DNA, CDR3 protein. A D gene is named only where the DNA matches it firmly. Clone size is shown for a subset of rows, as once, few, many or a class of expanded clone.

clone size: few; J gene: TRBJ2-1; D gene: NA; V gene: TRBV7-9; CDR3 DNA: TGTGCCAGCAGCCGGCGGGACTCCAGCTCCTACAATGAGCAGTTCTTC; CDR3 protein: CASSRRDSSSYNEQFF
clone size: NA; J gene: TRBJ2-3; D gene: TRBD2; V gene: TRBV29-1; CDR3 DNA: TGCAGAGCGGGGAATAGCACAGATACGCAGTATTTT; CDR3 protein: CRAGNSTDTQYF
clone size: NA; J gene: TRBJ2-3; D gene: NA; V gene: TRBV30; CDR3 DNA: TGTGCCTGGAGCCTACAGGGCGGGAGCACAGATACGCAGTATTTT; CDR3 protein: CAWSLQGGSTDTQYF
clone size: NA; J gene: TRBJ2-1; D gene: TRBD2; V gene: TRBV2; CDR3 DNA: TGTGCCAGCCGAAGACTAGCGGGAGACTACAATGAGCAGTTCTTC; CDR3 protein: CASRRLAGDYNEQFF
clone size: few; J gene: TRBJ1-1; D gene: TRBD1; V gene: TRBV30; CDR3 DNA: TGTGCCTGGACATACGGGACAGACACTGAAGCTTTCTTT; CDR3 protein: CAWTYGTDTEAFF
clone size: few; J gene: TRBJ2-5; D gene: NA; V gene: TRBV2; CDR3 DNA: TGTGCCAGCAGTATCGACGGGAGTGGTGAGACCCAGTACTTC; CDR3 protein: CASSIDGSGETQYF
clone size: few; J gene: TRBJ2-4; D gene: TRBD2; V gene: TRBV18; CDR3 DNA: TGTGCCAGCTCACCGGGGACTAGCGGTCAGAGGGACATTCAGTACTTC; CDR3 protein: CASSPGTSGQRDIQYF
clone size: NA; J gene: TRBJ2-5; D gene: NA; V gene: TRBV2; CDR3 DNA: TGTGCCAGCCACGCAGACCAAGAGACCCAGTACTTC; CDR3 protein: CASHADQETQYF
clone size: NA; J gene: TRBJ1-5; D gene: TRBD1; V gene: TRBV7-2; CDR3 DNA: TGTGCCAGCAGCTCCTGGGACAGCCCGTTTCAGCCCCAGCATTTT; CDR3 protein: CASSSWDSPFQPQHF
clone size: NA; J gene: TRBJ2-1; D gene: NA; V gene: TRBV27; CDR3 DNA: TGTGCCAGCAGTTTTTCTAACCCCCCCTACAATGAGCAGTTCTTC; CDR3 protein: CASSFSNPPYNEQFF
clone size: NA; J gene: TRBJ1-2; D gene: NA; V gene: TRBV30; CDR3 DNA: TGTGCCTGGAGTGGGTTTAGCTATGGCTACACCTTC; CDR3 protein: CAWSGFSYGYTF
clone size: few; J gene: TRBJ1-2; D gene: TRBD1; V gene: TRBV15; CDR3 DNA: TGTGCCACCAGCAGAGGGGACAGGAACTATGGCTACACCTTC; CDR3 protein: CATSRGDRNYGYTF
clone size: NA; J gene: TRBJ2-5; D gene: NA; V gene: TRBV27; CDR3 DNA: TGTGCCAGCAGTCCCTTTTCGAGGGAGACCCAGTACTTC; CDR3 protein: CASSPFSRETQYF
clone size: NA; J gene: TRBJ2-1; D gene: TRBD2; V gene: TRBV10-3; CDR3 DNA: TGTGCCATCAGTGATTGGGGGACTAGCGGTTACAATGAGCAGTTCTTC; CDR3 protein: CAISDWGTSGYNEQFF
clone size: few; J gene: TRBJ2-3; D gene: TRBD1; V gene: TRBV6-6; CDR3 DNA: TGTGCCAGCAGTGAGGGACAGGGAGGAGATACGCAGTATTTT; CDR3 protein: CASSEGQGGDTQYF
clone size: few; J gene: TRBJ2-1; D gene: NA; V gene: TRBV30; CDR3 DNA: TGTGCCTGGAGTGTAGGGGGAGAGTCTTTCGGATCCTACAATGAGCAGTTCTTC; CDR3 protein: CAWSVGGESFGSYNEQFF
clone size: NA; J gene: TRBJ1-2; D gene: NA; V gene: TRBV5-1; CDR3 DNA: TGCGCCAGCAGGGAGGGCTCTAACTATGGCTACACCTTC; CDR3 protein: CASREGSNYGYTF
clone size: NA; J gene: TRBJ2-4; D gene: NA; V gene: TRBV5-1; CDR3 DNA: TGCGCCAGCAGCTTGGCCGGAGGGGCGGGCGAAAACATTCAGTACTTC; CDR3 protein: CASSLAGGAGENIQYF
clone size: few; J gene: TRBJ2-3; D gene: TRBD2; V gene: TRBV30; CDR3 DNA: TGTGCCTGGAGTCCCGGACGGGGGGTCCCAGATACGCAGTATTTT; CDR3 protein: CAWSPGRGVPDTQYF
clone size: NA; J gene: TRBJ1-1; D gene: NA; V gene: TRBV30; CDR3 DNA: TGTGCCTGGAGTGTACCTGGGGGCGCACGGACTGAAGCTTTCTTT; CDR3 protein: CAWSVPGGARTEAFF
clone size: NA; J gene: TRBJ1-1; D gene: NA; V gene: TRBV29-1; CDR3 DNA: TGCAGCGTTTTCTCCCAGTCGAACACTGAAGCTTTCTTT; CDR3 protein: CSVFSQSNTEAFF
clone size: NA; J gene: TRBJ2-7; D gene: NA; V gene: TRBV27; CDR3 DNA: TGTGCCAGCAGTTTATGGAGCACGGGGTACGAGCAGTACTTC; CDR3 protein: CASSLWSTGYEQYF
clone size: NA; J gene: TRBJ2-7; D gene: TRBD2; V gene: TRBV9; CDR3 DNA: TGTGCCAGCAGCGTAGGTCTAGCGGAAACCTACGAGCAGTACTTC; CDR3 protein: CASSVGLAETYEQYF
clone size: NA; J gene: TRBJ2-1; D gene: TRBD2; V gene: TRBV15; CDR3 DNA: TGTGCCACCAGCAGAGTAGCGGGAGCCTACAATGAGCAGTTCTTC; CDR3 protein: CATSRVAGAYNEQFF
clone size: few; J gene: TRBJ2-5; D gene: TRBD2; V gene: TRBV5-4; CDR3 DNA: TGTGCCAGCAGCCCAACTAGCGTCCAAGAGACCCAGTACTTC; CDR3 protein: CASSPTSVQETQYF
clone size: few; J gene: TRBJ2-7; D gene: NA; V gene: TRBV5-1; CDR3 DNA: TGCGCCAGCAGCTGGGGACTGGGTACGGCTTACGAGCAGTACTTC; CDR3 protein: CASSWGLGTAYEQYF
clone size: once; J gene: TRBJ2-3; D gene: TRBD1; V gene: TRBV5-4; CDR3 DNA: TGTGCCAGCAGCTTCGGGGGACGACAGGGGACGGCGGGAGATACGCAGTATTTT; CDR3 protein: CASSFGGRQGTAGDTQYF
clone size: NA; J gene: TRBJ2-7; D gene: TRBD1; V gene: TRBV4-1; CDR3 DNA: TGCGCCAGCAGCCATCCCAGCCGGGGACAGTACGAGCAGTACTTC; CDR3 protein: CASSHPSRGQYEQYF
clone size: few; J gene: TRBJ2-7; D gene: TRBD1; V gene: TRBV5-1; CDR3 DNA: TGCGCCAGTCAAACGGGACAGGGAGGGTACGAGCAGTACTTC; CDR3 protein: CASQTGQGGYEQYF
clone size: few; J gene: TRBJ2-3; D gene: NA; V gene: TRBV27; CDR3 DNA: TGTGCCAGCAGGATGGGACTGGTTAATACGCAGTATTTT; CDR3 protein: CASRMGLVNTQYF
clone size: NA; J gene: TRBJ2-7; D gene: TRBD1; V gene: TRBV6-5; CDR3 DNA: TGTGCCAGCAGTTCATCATGGGACAGGGGATCCTACGAGCAGTACTTC; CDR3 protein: CASSSSWDRGSYEQYF
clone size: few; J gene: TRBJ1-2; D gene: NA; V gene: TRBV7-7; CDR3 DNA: TGTGCTAGCCGCGGAAGATATGGCTACACCTTC; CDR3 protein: CASRGRYGYTF
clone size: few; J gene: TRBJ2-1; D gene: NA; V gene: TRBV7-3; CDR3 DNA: TGTGCCAGCAGCCTCCGGGACAATGAGCAGTTCTTC; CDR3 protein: CASSLRDNEQFF
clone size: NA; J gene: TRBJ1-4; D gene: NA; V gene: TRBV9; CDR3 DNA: TGTGCCAGCAGCCCCCGGTTTGCAACTAATGAAAAACTGTTTTTT; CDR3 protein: CASSPRFATNEKLFF
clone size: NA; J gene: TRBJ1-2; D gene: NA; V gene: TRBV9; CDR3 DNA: TGTGCCAGCAGCGCGGACATCAACTATGGCTACACCTTC; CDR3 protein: CASSADINYGYTF
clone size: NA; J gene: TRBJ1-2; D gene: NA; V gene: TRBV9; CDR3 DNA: TGTGCCAGCAGCCCGCCGCCCGGTGGCTACACCTTC; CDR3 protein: CASSPPPGGYTF
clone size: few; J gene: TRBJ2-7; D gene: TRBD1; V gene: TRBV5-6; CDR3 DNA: TGTGCCAGCAGGCTGACAGGGGACAAAGCTAACGAGCAGTACTTC; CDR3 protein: CASRLTGDKANEQYF
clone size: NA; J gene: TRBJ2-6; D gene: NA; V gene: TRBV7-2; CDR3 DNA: TGTGCCAGCAGCTTAGCGGCCATGATCTCTGGGGCCAACGTCCTGACTTTC; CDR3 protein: CASSLAAMISGANVLTF
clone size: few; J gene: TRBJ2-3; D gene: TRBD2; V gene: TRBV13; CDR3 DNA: TGTGCCAGCAGGACTAGCGGGAGAAAAGATACGCAGTATTTT; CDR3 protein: CASRTSGRKDTQYF
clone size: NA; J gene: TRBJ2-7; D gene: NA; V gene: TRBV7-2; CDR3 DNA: TGTGCCAGCAGCTTACACGGCTACGAGCAGTACTTC; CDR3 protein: CASSLHGYEQYF
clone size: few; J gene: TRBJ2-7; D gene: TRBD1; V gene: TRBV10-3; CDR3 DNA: TGTGCCATCAGACCGGGACAGCCAGCCTACGAGCAGTACTTC; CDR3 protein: CAIRPGQPAYEQYF
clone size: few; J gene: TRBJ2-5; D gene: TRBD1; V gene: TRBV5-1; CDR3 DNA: TGCGCCAGCAGCTTCGGGACAGCTCCGTACCAAGAGACCCAGTACTTC; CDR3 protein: CASSFGTAPYQETQYF